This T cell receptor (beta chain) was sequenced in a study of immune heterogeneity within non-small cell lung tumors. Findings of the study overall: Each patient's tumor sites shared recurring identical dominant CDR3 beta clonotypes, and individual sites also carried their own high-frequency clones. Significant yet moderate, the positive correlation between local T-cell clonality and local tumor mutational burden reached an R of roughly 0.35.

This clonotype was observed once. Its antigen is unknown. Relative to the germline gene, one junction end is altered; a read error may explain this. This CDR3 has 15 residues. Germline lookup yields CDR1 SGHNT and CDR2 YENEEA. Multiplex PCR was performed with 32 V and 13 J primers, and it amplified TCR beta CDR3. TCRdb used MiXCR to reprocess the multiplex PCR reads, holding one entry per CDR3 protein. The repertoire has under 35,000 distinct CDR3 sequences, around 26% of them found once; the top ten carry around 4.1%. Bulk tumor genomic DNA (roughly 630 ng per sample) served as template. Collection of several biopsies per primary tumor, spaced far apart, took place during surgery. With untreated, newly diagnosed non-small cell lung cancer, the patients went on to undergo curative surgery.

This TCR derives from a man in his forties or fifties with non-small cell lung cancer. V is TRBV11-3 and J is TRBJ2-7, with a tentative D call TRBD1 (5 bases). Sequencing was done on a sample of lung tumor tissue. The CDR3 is CASSFRTIGTYDQYF. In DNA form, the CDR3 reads TGTGCCAGCAGCTTTCGGACAATTGGAACCTACGATCAGTACTTC.